These 12 T cell receptor beta chains originate from one sample sequenced in a study of blood T cell repertoires in COVID-19. Only in-frame clones appear in the TCRdb table, and some are missing; sequencing was by immunoSEQ multiplex PCR. Among approximately 100,000 clones, nearly 90% were seen once, and the ten largest hold approximately 3.1%. The sample was peripheral blood. Receptors originate from a man over 45 in a cohort sampled during active COVID-19.

The V call is TRBV28, the J call TRBJ1-5; D gene uncertain. The CDR3 sequence is 14 residues long. V lost 6 bases to trimming and J lost 6 bases, with 15 bases between them. The germline CDR1 and CDR2 sequences are MDHEN and SYDVKM. The CDR3 DNA sequence: TGTGCCAGCAGCACACCGGGTGAGACTCAGCCCCAGCATTTT. Its protein is CASSTPGETQPQHF.

This clone has only a few counts. The chain has TRBV11-2 and TRBJ2-7; D remains unclear. Per the germline V gene, CDR1 is SGHAT and CDR2 is FQNNGV. Trimming pared 5 bases from V and 0 bases from J, leaving 11 bases between. The CDR3 runs to 14 residues. CDR3 nucleotides: TGTGCCAGCAGCCCGTCCACTGACTCCTACGAGCAGTACTTC. Translation: CASSPSTDSYEQYF.

J is TRBJ2-1 and V is TRBV5-1, with a tentative D call TRBD1 (5 bases). This CDR3 spans 14 amino acids. CDR1 and CDR2 (germline): SGHRS, YFSETQ. V lost 0 bases to trimming and J lost 3 bases, with 7 bases between them. The DNA for the CDR3 is TGCGCCAGCAGCTTGGGACAGAGCTACAATGAGCAGTTCTTC. This translates into CASSLGQSYNEQFF.

The count of this clone is one. This chain joins TRBV7-9 and TRBJ1-1, with 7 bases matching TRBD1. Germline V gene lookup returns CDR1 SEHNR and CDR2 FQNEAQ (reference sequence). The CDR3 extends over 13 amino acids. J was trimmed by 5 bases and V by 8 bases; bases with no gene match: 8. The CDR3 reads CASRQTGKTEAFF. The CDR3, as DNA: TGTGCCAGCCGCCAGACAGGGAAGACTGAAGCTTTCTTT.

J is TRBJ2-5 and V is TRBV12-3 or TRBV12-4; D perhaps matches TRBD1 (6 bases). The CDR3 covers 12 residues. The germline V and J ends were trimmed by 5 bases and 2 bases, with 6 bases remaining between them. The CDR3 nucleotides are TGTGCCAGCAGTGGGACACAAGAGACCCAGTACTTC. The encoded protein is CASSGTQETQYF.

The chain links TRBV15 to TRBJ1-4, with D maybe TRBD1 (5 bases). The V gene's germline CDR1 is LNHNV and CDR2 YYDKDF (reference sequence). Trimming took 3 bases from V and 3 from J, leaving 14 bases between them. This CDR3 is built from 16 residues. Here the CDR3 DNA reads TGTGCCACCAGCAGGGGCGGGGGAGGAGCTAATGAAAAACTGTTTTTT. This encodes CATSRGGGGANEKLFF.

The chain recombines TRBV21-1 with TRBJ2-3; the D call in the table, TRBD1, was not verified against the DNA. TRBV21-1 is a documented pseudogene. The CDR3 sequence is 15 residues long. The CDR3 region is CAGLSGTEGTDTQYF. In nucleotides, the CDR3 is TGTGCCGGCTTATCCGGGACAGAAGGCACAGATACGCAGTATTTT.

The chain uses TRBV29-1 and TRBJ2-5; possible D gene TRBD2, 6 bases. V was shortened by 3 bases and J by 6 bases, with 14 bases between the two germline ends. This CDR3 has 13 amino acids. Germline CDR1 reads SQVTM; CDR2 reads ANQGSEA. CDR3 DNA: TGCAGCGTTGAGGCGGGCGGGGCTCAGACCCAGTACTTC. It translates to CSVEAGGAQTQYF.

This clone was picked up a small number of times. Within the sample, other DNA sequences also encode this same CDR3. V gene TRBV3-1 (or the pseudogene TRBV3-2) combines with J gene TRBJ2-5; D is unresolved. V was trimmed by 0 bases and J by 5 bases, leaving 4 bases between them. Germline V lookup: CDR1 LGHDT, CDR2 YNNKEL (reference sequence). The CDR3 is 12 residues long. CDR3 coding DNA: TGTGCCAGCAGCCAAGATCAGGAGACCCAGTACTTC. This encodes CASSQDQETQYF.

A remark on this clone: In the same sample, other DNA sequences code for this CDR3. The J gene is TRBJ2-3, the V gene TRBV4-3, with 7 bases identical to TRBD2. This CDR3 has 13 amino acids. CDR1 LGHNA and CDR2 YSLEER come from the germline V gene. The J segment lost 6 bases and the V segment lost 0 bases, leaving 0 bases of the junction unmatched. CDR3 sequence: CASSQDGGDTQYF. CDR3 nucleotide sequence: TGCGCCAGCAGCCAAGACGGGGGGGATACGCAGTATTTT.

The rearrangement joins TRBV5-5 to TRBJ2-2; D unclear. Germline V gene data show CDR1 as SGHKS and CDR2 as YYEKEE (reference sequence). The CDR3 runs to 12 residues. V was pared by 4 bases and J by 2 bases, with 3 bases between. Here the CDR3 DNA reads TGTGCCAGCAGCAGCAACACCGGGGAGCTGTTTTTT. Protein sequence: CASSSNTGELFF. Looking up the rest from reference TRBV5-5 and TRBJ2-2 gives the full variable domain: DAGVTQSPTHLIKTRGQQVTLRCSPISGHKSVSWYQQVLGQGPQFIFQYYEKEERGRGNFPDRFSARQFPNYSSELNVNALLLGDSALYLCASSSNTGELFFGEGSRLTVL.

The V and J genes are TRBV6-1 and TRBJ1-4; tentatively, D is TRBD1 (5 bases). The CDR3 sequence is 15 residues long. With 3 bases removed from V and 4 bases from J, the gap between germline ends came to 12 bases. The germline V gene has CDR1 MNHNS and CDR2 SASEGT. CDR3 region: CASSEGRKLNEKLFF. CDR3 DNA: TGTGCCAGCAGTGAGGGGCGGAAACTTAATGAAAAACTGTTTTTT.